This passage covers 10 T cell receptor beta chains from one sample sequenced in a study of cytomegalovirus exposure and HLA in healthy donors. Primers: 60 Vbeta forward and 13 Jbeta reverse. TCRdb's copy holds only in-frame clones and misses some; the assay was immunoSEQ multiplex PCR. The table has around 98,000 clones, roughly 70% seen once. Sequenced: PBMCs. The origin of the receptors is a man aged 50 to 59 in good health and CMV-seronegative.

This CDR3 is CASSLALRVSSYNEQFF. In DNA form, the CDR3 reads TGCGCCAGCAGCTTGGCCCTTCGGGTTAGCTCCTACAATGAGCAGTTCTTC. J is TRBJ2-1 and V is TRBV5-1; D not certain. V lost 0 bases and J lost 0, with 13 bases in between. The length of the CDR3 is 17 residues. Per germline, CDR1 SGHRS and CDR2 YFSETQ.

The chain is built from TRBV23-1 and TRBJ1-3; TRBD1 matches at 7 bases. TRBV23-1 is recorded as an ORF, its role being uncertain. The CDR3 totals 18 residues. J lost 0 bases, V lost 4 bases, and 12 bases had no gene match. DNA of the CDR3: TGCGCCAGCAGTCCGGAGTTGGAGGGGGCTCGCTCTGGAAACACCATATATTTT. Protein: CASSPELEGARSGNTIYF.

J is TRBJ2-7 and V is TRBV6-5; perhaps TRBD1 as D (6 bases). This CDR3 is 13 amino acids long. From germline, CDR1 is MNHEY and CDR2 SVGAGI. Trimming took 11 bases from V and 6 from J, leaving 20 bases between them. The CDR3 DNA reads TGTGCCTCCAAGATCCGGGACATAGGCGAGCAGTACTTC. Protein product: CASKIRDIGEQYF.

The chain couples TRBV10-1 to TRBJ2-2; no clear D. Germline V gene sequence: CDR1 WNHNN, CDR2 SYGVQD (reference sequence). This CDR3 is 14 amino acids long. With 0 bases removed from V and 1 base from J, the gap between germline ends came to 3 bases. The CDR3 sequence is CASSESLNTGELFF. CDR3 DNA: TGCGCCAGCAGTGAGTCCCTGAACACCGGGGAGCTGTTTTTT.

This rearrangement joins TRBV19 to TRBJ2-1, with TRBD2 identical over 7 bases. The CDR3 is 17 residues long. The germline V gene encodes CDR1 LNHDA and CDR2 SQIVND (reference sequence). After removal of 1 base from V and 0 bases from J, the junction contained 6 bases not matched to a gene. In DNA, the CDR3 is TGTGCCAGTAGTATAGCCCCACTAGCGAGCTCCTACAATGAGCAGTTCTTC. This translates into CASSIAPLASSYNEQFF.

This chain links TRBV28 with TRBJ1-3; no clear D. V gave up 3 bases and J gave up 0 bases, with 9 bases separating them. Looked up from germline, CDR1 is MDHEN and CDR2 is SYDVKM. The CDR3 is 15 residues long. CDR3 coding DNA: TGTGCCAGCAGTTTCGAGTCCTTCTCTGGAAACACCATATATTTT. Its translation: CASSFESFSGNTIYF.

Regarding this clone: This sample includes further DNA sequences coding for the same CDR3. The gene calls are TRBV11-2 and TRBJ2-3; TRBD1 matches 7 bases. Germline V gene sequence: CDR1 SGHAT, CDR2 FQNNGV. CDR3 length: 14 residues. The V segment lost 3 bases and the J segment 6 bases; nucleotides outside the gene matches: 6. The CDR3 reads CASSLRQGGDTQYF. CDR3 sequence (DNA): TGTGCCAGCAGCTTGCGACAGGGCGGTGATACGCAGTATTTT.

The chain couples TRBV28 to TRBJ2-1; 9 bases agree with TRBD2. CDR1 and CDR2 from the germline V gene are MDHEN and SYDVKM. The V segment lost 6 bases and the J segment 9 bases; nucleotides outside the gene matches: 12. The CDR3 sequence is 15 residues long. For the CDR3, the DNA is TGTGCCAGCAGCAGGGCTAGCGGGATAGGTGGTGAGCAGTTCTTC. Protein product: CASSRASGIGGEQFF.

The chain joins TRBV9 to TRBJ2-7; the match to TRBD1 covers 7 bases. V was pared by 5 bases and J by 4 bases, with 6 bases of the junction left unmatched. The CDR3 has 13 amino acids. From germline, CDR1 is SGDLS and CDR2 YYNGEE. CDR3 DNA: TGTGCCAGCAGTTTCCGGGACAGTTACGAGCAGTACTTC. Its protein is CASSFRDSYEQYF.

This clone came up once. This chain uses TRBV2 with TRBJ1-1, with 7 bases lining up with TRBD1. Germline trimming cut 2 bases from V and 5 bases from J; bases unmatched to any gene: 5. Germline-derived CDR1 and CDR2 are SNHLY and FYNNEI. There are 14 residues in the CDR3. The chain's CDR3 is CASSEMGGQTEAFF. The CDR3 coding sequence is TGTGCCAGCAGTGAAATGGGGGGACAGACTGAAGCTTTCTTT.